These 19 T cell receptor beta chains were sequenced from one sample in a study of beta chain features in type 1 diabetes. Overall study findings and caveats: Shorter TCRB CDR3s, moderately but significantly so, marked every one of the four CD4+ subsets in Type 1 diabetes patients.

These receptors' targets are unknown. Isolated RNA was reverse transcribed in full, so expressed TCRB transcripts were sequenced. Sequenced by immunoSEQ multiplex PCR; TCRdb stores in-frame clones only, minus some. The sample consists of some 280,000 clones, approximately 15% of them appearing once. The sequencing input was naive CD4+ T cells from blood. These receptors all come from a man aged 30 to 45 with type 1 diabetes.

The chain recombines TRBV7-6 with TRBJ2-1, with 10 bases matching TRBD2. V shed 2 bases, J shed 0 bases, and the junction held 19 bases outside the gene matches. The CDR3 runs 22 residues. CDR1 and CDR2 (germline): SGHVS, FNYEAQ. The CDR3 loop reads CASSLKLAGLAYDISSYNEQFF. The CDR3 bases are TGTGCCAGCAGCTTAAAACTAGCGGGACTCGCCTACGATATTAGCTCCTACAATGAGCAGTTCTTC.

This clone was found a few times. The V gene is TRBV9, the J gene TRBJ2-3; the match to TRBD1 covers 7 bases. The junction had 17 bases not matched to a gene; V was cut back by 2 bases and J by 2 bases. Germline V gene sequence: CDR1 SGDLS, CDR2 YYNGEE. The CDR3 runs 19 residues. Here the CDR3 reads CASSVGTAVPAAPTDTQYF. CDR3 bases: TGTGCCAGCAGCGTCGGGACAGCGGTGCCAGCGGCACCCACAGATACGCAGTATTTT.

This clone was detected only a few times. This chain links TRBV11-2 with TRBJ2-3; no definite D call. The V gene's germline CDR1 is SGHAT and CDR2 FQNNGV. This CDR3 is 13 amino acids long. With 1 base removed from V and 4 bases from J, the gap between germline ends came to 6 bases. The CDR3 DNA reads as TGTGCCAGCAGCTTAGTCCGGGCAGATACGCAGTATTTT. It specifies CASSLVRADTQYF.

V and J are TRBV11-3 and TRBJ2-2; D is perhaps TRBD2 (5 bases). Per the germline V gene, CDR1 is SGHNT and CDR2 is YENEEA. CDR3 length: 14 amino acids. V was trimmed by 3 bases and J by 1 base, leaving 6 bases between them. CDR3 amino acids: CASSLRENTGELFF. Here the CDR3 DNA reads TGTGCCAGCAGCTTGAGGGAGAACACCGGGGAGCTGTTTTTT.

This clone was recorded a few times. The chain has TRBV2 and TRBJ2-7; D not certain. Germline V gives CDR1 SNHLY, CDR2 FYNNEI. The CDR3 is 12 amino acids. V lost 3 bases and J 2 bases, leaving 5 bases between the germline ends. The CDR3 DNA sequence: TGTGCCAGCAGTGATTTCGCCTACGAGCAGTACTTC. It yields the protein CASSDFAYEQYF. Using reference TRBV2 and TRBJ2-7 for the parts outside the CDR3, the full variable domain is EPEVTQTPSHQVTQMGQEVILRCVPISNHLYFYWYRQILGQKVEFLVSFYNNEISEKSEIFDDQFSVERPDGSNFTLKIRSTKLEDSAMYFCASSDFAYEQYFGPGTRLTVT.

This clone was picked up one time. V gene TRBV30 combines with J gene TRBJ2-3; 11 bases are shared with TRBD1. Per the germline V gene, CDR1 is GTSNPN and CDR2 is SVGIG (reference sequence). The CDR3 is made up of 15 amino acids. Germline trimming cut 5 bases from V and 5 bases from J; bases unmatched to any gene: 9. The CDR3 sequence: CAWGGQGESGDTQYF. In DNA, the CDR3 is TGTGCCTGGGGGGGACAGGGGGAAAGCGGAGATACGCAGTATTTT.

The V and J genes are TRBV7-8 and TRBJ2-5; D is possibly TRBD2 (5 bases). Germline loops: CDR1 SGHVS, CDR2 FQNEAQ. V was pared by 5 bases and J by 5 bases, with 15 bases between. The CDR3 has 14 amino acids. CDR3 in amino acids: CASSPGIGWETQYF. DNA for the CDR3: TGTGCCAGCAGCCCCGGGATAGGGTGGGAGACCCAGTACTTC.

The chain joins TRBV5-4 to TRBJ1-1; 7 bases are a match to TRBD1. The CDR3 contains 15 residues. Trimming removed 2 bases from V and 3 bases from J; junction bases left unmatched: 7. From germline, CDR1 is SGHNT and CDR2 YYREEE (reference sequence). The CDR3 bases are TGTGCCAGCAGCTTAGACAGGGATAAGGACACTGAAGCTTTCTTT. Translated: CASSLDRDKDTEAFF.

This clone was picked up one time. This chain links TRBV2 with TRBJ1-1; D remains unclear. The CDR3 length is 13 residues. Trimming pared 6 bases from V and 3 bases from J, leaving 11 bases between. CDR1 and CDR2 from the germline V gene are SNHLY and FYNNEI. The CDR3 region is CASSSRGHTEAFF. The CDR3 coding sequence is TGTGCCAGCAGCTCCCGCGGCCACACTGAAGCTTTCTTT.

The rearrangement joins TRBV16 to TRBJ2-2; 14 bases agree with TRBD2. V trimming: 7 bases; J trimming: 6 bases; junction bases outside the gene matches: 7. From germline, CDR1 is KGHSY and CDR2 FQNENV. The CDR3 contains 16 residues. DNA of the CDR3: TGTGCCAGCACCCAGGGACTAGCGGGAGATGCCGGGGAGCTGTTTTTT. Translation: CASTQGLAGDAGELFF.

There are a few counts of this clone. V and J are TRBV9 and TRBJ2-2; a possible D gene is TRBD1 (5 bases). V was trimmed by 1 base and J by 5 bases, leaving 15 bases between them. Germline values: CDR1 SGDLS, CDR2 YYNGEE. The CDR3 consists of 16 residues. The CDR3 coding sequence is TGTGCCAGCAGCGTAAATGTGGGGCCCGCGACCGGGGAGCTGTTTTTT. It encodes CASSVNVGPATGELFF.

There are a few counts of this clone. Here the CDR3 DNA reads TGCGCCAGCAGCCGGGGGGTAGCGGAAGAGACCCAGTACTTC. Its translation is CASSRGVAEETQYF. The V and J genes are TRBV4-3 and TRBJ2-5; a possible D gene is TRBD2 (6 bases). CDR3 length equals 14 residues. Between the trimmed V and J ends, which lost 4 bases and 3 bases, there was a span of 12 bases. Per germline, CDR1 LGHNA and CDR2 YSLEER.

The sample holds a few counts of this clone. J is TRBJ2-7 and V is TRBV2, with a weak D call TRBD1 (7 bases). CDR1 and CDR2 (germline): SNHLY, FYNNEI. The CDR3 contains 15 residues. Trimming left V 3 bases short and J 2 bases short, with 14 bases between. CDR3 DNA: TGTGCCAGCAGTGATGGGCAGGGGGGAACCTACGAGCAGTACTTC. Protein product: CASSDGQGGTYEQYF.

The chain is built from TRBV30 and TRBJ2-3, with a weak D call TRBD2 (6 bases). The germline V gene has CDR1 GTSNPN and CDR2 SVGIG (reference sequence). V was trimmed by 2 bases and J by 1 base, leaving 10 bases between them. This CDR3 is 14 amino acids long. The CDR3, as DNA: TGTGCCTGGAGTCCGGGGGACGGCACAGATACGCAGTATTTT. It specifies CAWSPGDGTDTQYF.

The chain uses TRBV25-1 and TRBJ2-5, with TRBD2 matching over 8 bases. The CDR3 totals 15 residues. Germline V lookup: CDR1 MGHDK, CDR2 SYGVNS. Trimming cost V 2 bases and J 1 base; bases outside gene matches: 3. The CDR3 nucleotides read TGTGCCAGCAGTGAAATAGCGGGAAGCCAAGAGACCCAGTACTTC. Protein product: CASSEIAGSQETQYF.

The CDR3, as DNA: TGTGCCATCAGTGTCTCGAACACTGAAGCTTTCTTT. As protein: CAISVSNTEAFF. The J gene is TRBJ1-1, the V gene TRBV10-3; the D is unclear. This CDR3 comprises 12 residues. V was trimmed by 4 bases and J by 1 base, leaving 4 bases between them. Germline-derived CDR1 and CDR2 are ENHRY and SYGVKD.

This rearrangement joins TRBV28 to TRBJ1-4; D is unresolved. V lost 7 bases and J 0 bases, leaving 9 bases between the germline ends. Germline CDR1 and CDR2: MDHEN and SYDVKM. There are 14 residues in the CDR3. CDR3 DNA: TGTGCCAGCACCCTCCCTACAACTAATGAAAAACTGTTTTTT. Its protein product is CASTLPTTNEKLFF.

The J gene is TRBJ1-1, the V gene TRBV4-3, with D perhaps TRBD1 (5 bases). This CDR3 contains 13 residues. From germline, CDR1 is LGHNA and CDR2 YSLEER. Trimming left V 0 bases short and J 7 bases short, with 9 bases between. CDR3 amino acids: CASSQDPQGEAFF. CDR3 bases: TGCGCCAGCAGCCAAGATCCCCAGGGTGAAGCTTTCTTT.

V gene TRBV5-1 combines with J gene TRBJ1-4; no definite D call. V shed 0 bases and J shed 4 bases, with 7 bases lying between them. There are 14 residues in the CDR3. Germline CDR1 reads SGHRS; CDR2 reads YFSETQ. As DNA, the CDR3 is TGCGCCAGCAGCTTGGACAGTGGTAATGAAAAACTGTTTTTT. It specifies CASSLDSGNEKLFF.